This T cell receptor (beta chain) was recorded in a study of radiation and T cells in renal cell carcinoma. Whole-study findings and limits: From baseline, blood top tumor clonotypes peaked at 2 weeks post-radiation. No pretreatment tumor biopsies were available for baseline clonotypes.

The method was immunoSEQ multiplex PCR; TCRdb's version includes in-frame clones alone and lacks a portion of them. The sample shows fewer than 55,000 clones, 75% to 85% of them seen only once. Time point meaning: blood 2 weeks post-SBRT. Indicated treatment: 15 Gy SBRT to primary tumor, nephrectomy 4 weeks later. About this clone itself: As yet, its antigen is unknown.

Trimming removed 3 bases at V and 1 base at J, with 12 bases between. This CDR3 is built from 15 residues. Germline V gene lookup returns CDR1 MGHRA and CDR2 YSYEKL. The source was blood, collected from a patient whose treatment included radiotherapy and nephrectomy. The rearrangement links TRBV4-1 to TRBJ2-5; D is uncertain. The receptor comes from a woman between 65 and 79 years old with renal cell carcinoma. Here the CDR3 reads CASSHTVNPQETQYF. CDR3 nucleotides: TGCGCCAGCAGCCACACCGTCAATCCCCAAGAGACCCAGTACTTC.